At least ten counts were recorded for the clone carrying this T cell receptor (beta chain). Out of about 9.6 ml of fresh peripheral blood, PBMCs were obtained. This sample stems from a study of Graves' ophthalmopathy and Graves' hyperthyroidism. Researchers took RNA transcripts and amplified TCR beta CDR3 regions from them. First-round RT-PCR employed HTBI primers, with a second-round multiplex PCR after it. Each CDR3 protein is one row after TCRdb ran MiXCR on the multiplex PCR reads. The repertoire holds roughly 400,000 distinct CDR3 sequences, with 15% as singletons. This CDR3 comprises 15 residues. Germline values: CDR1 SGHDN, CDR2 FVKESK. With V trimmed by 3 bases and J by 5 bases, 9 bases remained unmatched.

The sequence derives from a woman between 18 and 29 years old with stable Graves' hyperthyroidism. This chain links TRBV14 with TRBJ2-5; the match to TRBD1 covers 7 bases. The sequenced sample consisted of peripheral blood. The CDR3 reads CASSQPKGAWETQYF. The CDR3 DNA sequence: TGTGCCAGCAGCCAGCCTAAGGGGGCTTGGGAGACCCAGTACTTC. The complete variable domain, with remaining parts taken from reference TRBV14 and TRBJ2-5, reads EAGVTQFPSHSVIEKGQTVTLRCDPISGHDNLYWYRRVMGKEIKFLLHFVKESKQDESGMPNNRFLAERTGGTYSTLKVQPAELEDSGVYFCASSQPKGAWETQYFGPGTRLLVL.